This T cell receptor (beta chain) was retrieved from a study of CD8+ T cells in alopecia areata. Extracted RNA was reverse transcribed, and the resulting cDNA served as sequencing template. The protocol was immunoSEQ multiplex PCR, while the TCRdb copy is restricted to in-frame clones and leaves out a portion. This table has fewer than 250,000 clones, around 56% appearing once. After removal of 4 bases from V and 1 base from J, the junction contained 3 bases not matched to a gene. The CDR3 runs to 15 residues. Germline CDR1 reads LGHNA; CDR2 reads YNFKEQ. Treatment denoted: oral pan-JAK inhibitor, 5-10 mg twice daily. This clone was seen many times.

This chain links TRBV4-2 with TRBJ2-5; 10 bases agree with TRBD2. The sample was CD4+ T cells sorted from blood, taken at week 4, from a patient treated with tofacitinib. This TCR derives from a human donor with alopecia areata. The CDR3 DNA reads as TGTGCCAGCAGCCCCACTAGCGGGGCCCAAGAGACCCAGTACTTC. Translating gives CASSPTSGAQETQYF.